Sequencing of this T cell receptor beta chain was carried out in a study of blood T cell repertoires in COVID-19. Study-wide context: T cells, B-cell-depleted T cells, or PBMCs provided the cDNA or gDNA that served as material.

Produced via immunoSEQ multiplex PCR; TCRdb's table is partial and in-frame only. The data contain fewer than 350,000 clones, approximately 87% of them singletons. CDR3 size: 14 residues. V lost 2 bases and J 6 bases, leaving 8 bases between the germline ends. Per the germline V gene, CDR1 is MNHEY and CDR2 is SMNVEV (reference sequence). This clone was picked up a small number of times. The Seattle site enrolled patients during active infection and followed them longitudinally. What was sequenced was peripheral blood. V is TRBV27 and J is TRBJ1-6, with D uncertain. This clonotype was obtained from a young woman with COVID-19, enrolled during active disease. This chain's CDR3 is CASSLMSVNSPLHF. The CDR3 bases are TGTGCCAGCAGTTTAATGTCTGTTAATTCACCCCTCCACTTT.